This T cell receptor beta chain was retrieved from a study of Graves' ophthalmopathy and Graves' hyperthyroidism. RNA transcripts served as template for amplifying TCR beta CDR3 sequences. The authors performed first-round RT-PCR with HTBI primers and then a second-round multiplex PCR. In TCRdb, the multiplex PCR reads were re-called with MiXCR into one record per CDR3 protein. The data show hundreds of thousands of distinct CDR3 sequences, with around 50% seen just once and less than 60% held by the top ten. The V end was cut by 5 bases, the J end by 5 bases, with 18 bases between. Germline assignment: CDR1 DFQATT and CDR2 SNEGSKA (reference sequence). This CDR3 contains 14 residues.

The sample comprised peripheral blood. The sequence derives from an adult man with Graves' ophthalmopathy. The gene calls are TRBV20-1 and TRBJ2-5, with TRBD1 as a possible D gene (7 bases). The CDR3 DNA is TGCAGTGCTCTCCGACAGGGAGGATTGGAGACCCAGTACTTC. The encoded protein is CSALRQGGLETQYF.